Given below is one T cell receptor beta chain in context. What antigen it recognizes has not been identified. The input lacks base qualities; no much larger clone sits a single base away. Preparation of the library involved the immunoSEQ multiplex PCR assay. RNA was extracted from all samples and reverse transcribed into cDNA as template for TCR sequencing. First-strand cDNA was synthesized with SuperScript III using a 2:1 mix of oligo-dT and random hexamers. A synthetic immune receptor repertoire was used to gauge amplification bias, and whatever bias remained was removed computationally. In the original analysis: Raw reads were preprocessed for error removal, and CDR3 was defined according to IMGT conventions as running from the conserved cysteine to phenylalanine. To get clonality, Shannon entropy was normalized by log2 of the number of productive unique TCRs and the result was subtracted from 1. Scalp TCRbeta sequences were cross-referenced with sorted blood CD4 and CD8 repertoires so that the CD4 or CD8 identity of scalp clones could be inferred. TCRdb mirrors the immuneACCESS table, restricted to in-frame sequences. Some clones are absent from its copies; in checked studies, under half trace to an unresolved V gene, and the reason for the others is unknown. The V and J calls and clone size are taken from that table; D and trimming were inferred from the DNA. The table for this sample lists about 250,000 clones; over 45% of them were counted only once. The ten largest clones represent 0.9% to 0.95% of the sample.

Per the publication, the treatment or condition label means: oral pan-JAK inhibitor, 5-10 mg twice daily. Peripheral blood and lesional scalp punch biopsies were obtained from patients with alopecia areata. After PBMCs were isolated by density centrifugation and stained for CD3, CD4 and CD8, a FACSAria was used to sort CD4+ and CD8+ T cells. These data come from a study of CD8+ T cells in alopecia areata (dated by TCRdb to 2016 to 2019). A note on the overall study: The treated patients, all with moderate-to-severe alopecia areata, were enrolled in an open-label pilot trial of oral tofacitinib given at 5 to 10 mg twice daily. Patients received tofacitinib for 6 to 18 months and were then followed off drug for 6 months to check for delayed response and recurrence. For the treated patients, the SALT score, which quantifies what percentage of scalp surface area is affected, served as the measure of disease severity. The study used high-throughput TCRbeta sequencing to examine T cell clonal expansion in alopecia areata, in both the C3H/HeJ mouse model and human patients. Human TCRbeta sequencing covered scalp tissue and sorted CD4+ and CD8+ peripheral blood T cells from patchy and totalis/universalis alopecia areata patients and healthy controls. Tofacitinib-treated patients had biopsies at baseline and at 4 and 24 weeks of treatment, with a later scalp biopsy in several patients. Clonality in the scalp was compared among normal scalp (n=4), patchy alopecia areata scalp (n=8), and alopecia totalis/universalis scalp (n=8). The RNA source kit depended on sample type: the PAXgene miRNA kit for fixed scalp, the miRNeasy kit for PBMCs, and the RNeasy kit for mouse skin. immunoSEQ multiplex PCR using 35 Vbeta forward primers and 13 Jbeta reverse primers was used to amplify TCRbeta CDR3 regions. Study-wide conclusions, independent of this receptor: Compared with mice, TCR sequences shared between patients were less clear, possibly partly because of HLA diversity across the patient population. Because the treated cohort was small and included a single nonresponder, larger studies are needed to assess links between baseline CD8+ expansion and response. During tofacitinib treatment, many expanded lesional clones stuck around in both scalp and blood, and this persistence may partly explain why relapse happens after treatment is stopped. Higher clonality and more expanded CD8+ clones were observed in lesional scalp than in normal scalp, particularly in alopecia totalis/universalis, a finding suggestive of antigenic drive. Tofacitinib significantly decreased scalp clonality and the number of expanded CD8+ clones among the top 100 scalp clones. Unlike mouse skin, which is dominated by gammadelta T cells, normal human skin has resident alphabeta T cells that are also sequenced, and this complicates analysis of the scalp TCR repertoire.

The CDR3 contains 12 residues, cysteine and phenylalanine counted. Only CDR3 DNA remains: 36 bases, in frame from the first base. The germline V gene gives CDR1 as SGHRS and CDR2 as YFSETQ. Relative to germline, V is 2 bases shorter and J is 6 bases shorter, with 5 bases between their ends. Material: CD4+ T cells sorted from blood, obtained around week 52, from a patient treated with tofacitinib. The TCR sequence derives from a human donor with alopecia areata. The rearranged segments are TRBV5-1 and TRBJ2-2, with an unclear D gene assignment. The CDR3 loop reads CASSFGAGELFF. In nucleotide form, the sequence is TGCGCCAGCAGCTTCGGTGCCGGGGAGCTGTTTTTT.